The T cell receptor beta chain described here comes from a study of blood T cells in healthy people across ages. The use of a sample-barcoded 5' primer and a J-beta primer mix characterized a second PCR of 7 to 11 cycles. TCRdb passed the 5' RACE reads through MiXCR, listing each CDR3 protein once. The sample has 650,000 to 800,000 distinct CDR3 sequences, around 45% seen once. The clonotype originates from a man in his sixties in good health. The sequencing input was blood.

The CDR3 nucleotides read TGCAGTGCTAGTTCCAGGGCGAACACTGAAGCTTTCTTT. It is translated as CSASSRANTEAFF. The chain joins TRBV20-1 to TRBJ1-1; D is possibly TRBD1 (5 bases). Germline V gene data show CDR1 as DFQATT and CDR2 as SNEGSKA (reference sequence). Trimming took 3 bases from V and 1 from J, leaving 9 bases between them. The CDR3 totals 13 residues.